This T cell receptor (beta chain) was sequenced in a study of T cell responses to AZD1222 COVID-19 vaccine (dated by TCRdb to 2020 to 2022). About the investigation overall: Because spike-specific TCR depth and breadth did not differ between the two schedules, AZD1222 recipients who got a second dose at roughly 4 weeks were pooled with those who got a second dose at roughly 12 weeks. Enrollment into the trials was organized by age into subgroups of 18-55, 56-69 and 70-plus years, and those subgroups contained approximately 150, 30 and 60 TCR-sequenced participants, respectively. TCR sequencing covered 233 trial participants: 207 given two doses of AZD1222 and around 25 given two doses of MenACWY control vaccine. What the study reported, not specific to this receptor: In the small 56-69-year group, the increase in depth fell short of significance, most likely because of low power. Only six AZD1222 recipients were SARS-CoV-2 seropositive at baseline, limiting conclusions about previously exposed vaccinees. The vaccine-associated CD4 TCRs covered the entire spike protein, and the dominant responses fell in regions 160-218 and 743-854. A significant rise in spike-specific TCR breadth and depth was observed after two AZD1222 doses relative to day 0 and relative to MenACWY recipients. Reportedly, almost half of the unique spike-specific TCRs recognized epitopes lying outside the regions that are mutated in the B.1.351 and B.1.1.7 variants. No day 14 peak-response samples were available, so repertoires were characterized only after the peak T cell response. Most participants were white British and females outnumbered males, and the authors suggested that clonal diversity may have been underestimated.

About this clone: Its antigen has not been determined. Nothing much larger sits one base from this clone, and base qualities are not available.

Including cysteine and phenylalanine, the CDR3 has 16 amino acids. Just the 48-base CDR3 DNA is kept, in frame starting at base 1. Based on the germline V gene, the CDR1 and CDR2 sequences are MNHNS and SASEGT. Compared with germline, V lacks 2 bases and J lacks 10 bases; bases without a gene match: 9. The CDR3 regions of human TCRbeta chains were subjected to immunosequencing. The authors' pipeline ran thus. Repertoire TCRs were matched against a reference library of SARS-CoV-2-specific TCRs generated with the MIRA antigen-specificity platform. Breadth was defined as the fraction of unique TCRs that were SARS-CoV-2-associated. Depth was defined as the fraction of total T cells that were SARS-CoV-2-associated. Using the MIRA data, each spike-specific TCR was mapped to the spike region that the TCR reacts to and placed in a CD4 or CD8 class. Log10-transformed breadth and depth values were compared by one-way ANOVA with Sidak's multiple comparisons tests. TCRdb stores this immuneACCESS table with in-frame sequences only. Part of the clones is absent; in the studies checked, under half of the shortfall reflects unresolved V genes, and no reason is known for the rest. D and trimming were read from the DNA, whereas the V and J calls and clone size are those reported in that table. The sample yields 130,000 to 150,000 clones; roughly nine tenths were counted once. The leading ten clones occupy about 2.1% of the sample.

Explained via the paper, the time point label denotes: baseline before first vaccination. The vaccinee samples were drawn from two UK trials, COV001 and COV002, one of which was a single-blind randomized controlled phase 2/3 trial testing AZD1222 (ChAdOx1 nCoV-19) in healthy adults. For TCRbeta chain sequencing, PBMC samples were collected from trial participants at day 0 and at day 28 after the second dose. The sample was peripheral blood, taken on day 0 of AZD1222 vaccination. The source is an adult in good health. The chain couples TRBV6-1 to TRBJ1-6, with TRBD1 matching 9 junction bases. In nucleotide form, the sequence is TGTGCCAGCAGTGAACTGCCGGGACAGGGCCACTCACCCCTCCACTTT. The resulting protein is CASSELPGQGHSPLHF.